Following are 21 T cell receptor beta chains from one sample sequenced in a study of vaccination effects on CD4 cells after COVID-19 (dated 2022 in TCRdb). The method behind the library was the immunoSEQ multiplex PCR assay. The table was pulled from immuneACCESS by TCRdb, which kept in-frame rearrangements only. Such tables lose some clones; where checked, under half of the loss comes from unresolved V genes, and the rest has no known cause. Within this sample are tens of thousands of clones, with 65% to 85% of them counted one time only. The ten largest make up around 2.7% of the sample. In the ViraFEST assay, PBMC were stimulated with viral peptide pools, and TCR sequencing was then used to find antigen-specific CD4+ T cell clonotypes based on their expansion. After 10 days of culture, CD4+ T cells were isolated with the EasySep CD4+ T cell isolation kit. Negative nucleocapsid antibody results before and after vaccination confirmed that the healthy vaccine recipients had no prior SARS-CoV-2 infection.

The antigens for these receptors are not known. Source: CD4+ T cells from PBMCs cultured with HCoV-NL63 spike peptides, taken before COVID-19 vaccination. Explained via the paper, the cell subset or site label denotes: HCoV-NL63 spike overlapping peptide pool stimulation. All receptors derive from a human donor who received a COVID-19 vaccine.

The genes are TRBV7-2 and TRBJ2-5; TRBD2 matches at 7 bases. Germline loops: CDR1 SGHTA, CDR2 FQGNSA. Unmatched junction bases numbered 4, after V lost 4 bases and J lost 2 bases. The CDR3 is 14 residues long. This chain's CDR3 is CASSSRTRQETQYF. Here the CDR3 DNA reads TGTGCCAGCAGCTCGCGGACTAGACAAGAGACCCAGTACTTC.

The chain uses TRBV7-8 and TRBJ1-6; possible D gene TRBD1, 6 bases. The V end lost 3 bases, the J end lost 7 bases, and 13 bases lay between the germline ends. The V gene's germline CDR1 is SGHVS and CDR2 FQNEAQ. The CDR3 totals 15 residues. CDR3 nucleotide sequence: TGTGCCAGCAGCTTGGGGGGGGCCGGGAATTCACCCCTCCACTTT. Protein product: CASSLGGAGNSPLHF. Using reference TRBV7-8 and TRBJ1-6 for the parts outside the CDR3, the full variable domain is GAGVSQSPRYKVAKRGQDVALRCDPISGHVSLFWYQQALGQGPEFLTYFQNEAQLDKSGLPSDRFFAERPEGSVSTLKIQRTQQEDSAVYLCASSLGGAGNSPLHFGNGTRLTVT.

The chain combines TRBV28 with TRBJ2-2; TRBD2 aligns across 7 bases. CDR3 length: 15 residues. V shed 5 bases, J shed 3 bases, and the junction held 6 bases outside the gene matches. Germline assignment: CDR1 MDHEN and CDR2 SYDVKM. The CDR3 sequence: CASSRGGGYTGELFF. CDR3 nucleotides: TGTGCCAGCAGTCGTGGCGGGGGATACACCGGGGAGCTGTTTTTT. The complete variable domain, with remaining parts taken from reference TRBV28 and TRBJ2-2, reads DVKVTQSSRYLVKRTGEKVFLECVQDMDHENMFWYRQDPGLGLRLIYFSYDVKMKEKGDIPEGYSVSREKKERFSLILESASTNQTSMYLCASSRGGGYTGELFFGEGSRLTVL.

The CDR3 here is CASSLAGFLSGNTIYF. As DNA, the CDR3 is TGCGCCAGCAGCTTGGCGGGGTTTCTCTCTGGAAACACCATATATTTT. The chain has TRBV5-1 and TRBJ1-3; D uncertain. The CDR3 has 16 amino acids. Trimming cost V 0 bases and J 0 bases, with 10 bases left between them. Germline V gene sequence: CDR1 SGHRS, CDR2 YFSETQ.

This chain connects TRBV2 to TRBJ2-4; no clear D. Germline assignment: CDR1 SNHLY and CDR2 FYNNEI. This CDR3 is built from 13 residues. Trimming stripped 4 bases from V and 0 bases from J, with 4 bases between. In nucleotides, the CDR3 is TGTGCCAGCAGTGGACTAGCCAAAAACATTCAGTACTTC. It translates to CASSGLAKNIQYF.

This sequence joins TRBV24-1 and TRBJ1-2; TRBD1 agrees at 8 bases. Germline V gene lookup returns CDR1 KGHDR and CDR2 SFDVKD. CDR3 length: 15 amino acids. The junction had 6 bases not matched to a gene; V was cut back by 3 bases and J by 4 bases. In DNA, the CDR3 is TGTGCCACCAGTGATCCCACCGGGACAGGCTATGGCTACACCTTC. Encoded protein: CATSDPTGTGYGYTF.

The V and J genes are TRBV6-5 and TRBJ2-5; no clear D. The germline CDR1 and CDR2 sequences are MNHEY and SVGAGI. The CDR3 is 13 amino acids. V lost 8 bases, J lost 2 bases, and 12 bases lay in between. The CDR3 region has the DNA TGTGCCAGCGGCCGGGTCCGGCAAGAGACCCAGTACTTC. Translated: CASGRVRQETQYF.

CDR3 DNA sequence: TGTGCCAGCAGTGGGAGGCAAGGGTACACTGAAGCTTTCTTT. This codes for CASSGRQGYTEAFF. V gene TRBV2 combines with J gene TRBJ1-1, with D hard to call. CDR1 is SNHLY, CDR2 FYNNEI, per germline. V was pared by 4 bases and J by 3 bases, with 12 bases between. CDR3 length: 14 amino acids.

Concerning this clone: The same CDR3 is also encoded by other DNA sequences in this sample. The V call is TRBV3-1 (or the pseudogene TRBV3-2), the J call TRBJ2-5; D is ambiguous. This CDR3 comprises 12 residues. The germline V and J ends were trimmed by 0 bases and 5 bases, with 4 bases remaining between them. The germline V gene has CDR1 LGHDT and CDR2 YNNKEL (reference sequence). CDR3 amino acids: CASSQDRETQYF. The CDR3 coding sequence is TGTGCCAGCAGCCAAGATCGGGAGACCCAGTACTTC.

The chain recombines TRBV2 with TRBJ1-5, with a weak D call TRBD1 (6 bases). Germline V gene lookup returns CDR1 SNHLY and CDR2 FYNNEI. V was pared by 6 bases and J by 6 bases, with 15 bases between. The CDR3 spans 14 residues. CDR3 in amino acids: CASSLGQYGQPQHF. CDR3 sequence (DNA): TGTGCCAGCAGCCTTGGACAGTACGGTCAGCCCCAGCATTTT.

The chain combines TRBV2 with TRBJ1-1, with D possibly being TRBD1 (6 bases). Trimming removed 5 bases at V and 2 bases at J, with 9 bases between. The CDR3 has 13 residues. The V gene's germline CDR1 is SNHLY and CDR2 FYNNEI. The CDR3 is CASSPDSNTEAFF. DNA of the CDR3: TGTGCCAGCAGTCCGGACAGCAACACTGAAGCTTTCTTT.

The J gene is TRBJ1-1, the V gene TRBV11-2; a weak D match, TRBD1 (5 bases). Per the germline V gene, CDR1 is SGHAT and CDR2 is FQNNGV. V lost 1 base and J lost 2, with 8 bases in between. CDR3 length equals 14 residues. Here the CDR3 reads CASSLGGSNTEAFF. Written as DNA, the CDR3 is TGTGCCAGCAGCTTAGGGGGGAGTAACACTGAAGCTTTCTTT.

The chain is built from TRBV28 and TRBJ1-3; D gene unclear. V was pared by 4 bases and J by 0 bases, with 13 bases between. The germline gives CDR1 MDHEN, CDR2 SYDVKM. The CDR3 consists of 16 residues. CDR3 region: CASSSPRVNSGNTIYF. The DNA of the CDR3 is TGTGCCAGCAGTTCACCCCGGGTTAACTCTGGAAACACCATATATTTT.

The chain links TRBV6-5 to TRBJ2-4, with unresolved D. V was clipped by 6 bases and J by 1 base, with 13 bases between them. The CDR3 loop spans 15 amino acids. Germline CDR1 is MNHEY and CDR2 is SVGAGI. This CDR3 reads CASSSSGPAKNIQYF. As DNA, the CDR3 is TGTGCCAGCAGCTCGAGTGGACCGGCCAAAAACATTCAGTACTTC.

The CDR3 coding sequence is TGTGCCACCAGCAGAGCCCTCAATGACAGAAACATTCAGTACTTC. This sequence encodes CATSRALNDRNIQYF. The chain couples TRBV15 to TRBJ2-4, with D possibly matching TRBD1 (5 bases). V lost 1 base, J lost 6 bases, and 13 bases lay in between. The CDR3 is made up of 15 amino acids. Per the germline V gene, CDR1 is LNHNV and CDR2 is YYDKDF (reference sequence). The whole variable domain, filled in from reference TRBV15 and TRBJ2-4, reads DAMVIQNPRYQVTQFGKPVTLSCSQTLNHNVMYWYQQKSSQAPKLLFHYYDKDFNNEADTPDNFQSRRPNTSFCFLDIRSPGLGDTAMYLCATSRALNDRNIQYFGAGTRLSVL.

The V gene is TRBV6-4, the J gene TRBJ1-3; possibly TRBD1 for D (6 bases). Trimming stripped 10 bases from V and 0 bases from J, with 13 bases between. This CDR3 comprises 14 residues. Germline CDR1 reads MRHNA; CDR2 reads SNTAGT. CDR3 DNA: TGTGCCACCCGACAGGACTTCTCTGGAAACACCATATATTTT. It is translated as CATRQDFSGNTIYF.

The chain is built from TRBV6-5 and TRBJ1-1; D not certain. The CDR3 consists of 14 residues. The V and J ends lost 4 bases and 1 base respectively, with 10 bases between them. Looked up from germline, CDR1 is MNHEY and CDR2 is SVGAGI. The CDR3 sequence: CASSSPRQNTEAFF. CDR3 nucleotides: TGTGCCAGCAGTTCCCCGAGACAGAACACTGAAGCTTTCTTT.

This chain links TRBV5-1 with TRBJ2-5, with TRBD1 as a possible D gene (6 bases). V lost 4 bases to trimming and J lost 0 bases, with 10 bases between them. Germline CDR1 is SGHRS and CDR2 is YFSETQ. This CDR3 has 14 amino acids. The DNA for the CDR3 is TGCGCCAGCAGCGCCTGGACAGACCAAGAGACCCAGTACTTC. This translates into CASSAWTDQETQYF.

Here the CDR3 DNA reads TGTGCCAGCAGCTTCGGACAGGGTGAAAAACTGTTTTTT. It encodes CASSFGQGEKLFF. The V call is TRBV7-3, the J call TRBJ1-4; 8 nucleotides agree with TRBD1. In germline, CDR1 is SGHTA, CDR2 FQGTGA. This CDR3 has 13 residues. J gave up 7 bases and V 3 bases, and 1 base lay outside the gene matches.

Written as DNA, the CDR3 is TGTGCCACCAGTGACTACGACAGGGGGCGAGAGACCCAGTACTTC. Protein: CATSDYDRGRETQYF. This sequence joins TRBV24-1 and TRBJ2-5, with 10 bases matching TRBD1. CDR3 length: 15 amino acids. Germline-derived CDR1 and CDR2 are KGHDR and SFDVKD. V was clipped by 4 bases and J by 4 bases; unmatched bases: 5.

V is TRBV2 and J is TRBJ2-1, with no clear D. Trimming stripped 0 bases from V and 8 bases from J, with 8 bases between. The CDR3 is 13 residues long. Germline-derived CDR1 and CDR2 are SNHLY and FYNNEI. CDR3 loop: CASSEANSHEQFF. CDR3 DNA: TGTGCCAGCAGTGAAGCGAATAGCCATGAGCAGTTCTTC.